Given below is one T cell receptor beta chain in context. The target antigen is unknown. Moderate-to-severe activity, CAS ≥3, NOSPECS ≥4 and duration under 3 months were recorded for donors with ophthalmopathy. Amplification targeted the TCR beta CDR3 regions, with RNA transcripts as the source material. The library came from an HTBI-primed first-round RT-PCR and a second-round multiplex PCR. TCRdb reprocessed the multiplex PCR reads with MiXCR, giving one entry per CDR3 protein. The sample lists roughly 220,000 distinct CDR3 sequences; around 50% were seen once. Trimming left V 4 bases short and J 6 bases short, with 12 bases between. The CDR3 has 14 amino acids. The data were obtained in a study of Graves' ophthalmopathy and Graves' hyperthyroidism. General study findings and limits: The authors also found most expanded thyroid clonotypes above 0.001 frequency in blood.

The sequenced sample consisted of peripheral blood. This clonotype was obtained from an adult man with Graves' ophthalmopathy. This rearrangement joins TRBV12-3 or TRBV12-4 to TRBJ1-4, with D perhaps TRBD1 (6 bases). The CDR3 DNA reads as TGTGCCAGCAGTTCAGGGGTAGGGTATGAAAAACTGTTTTTT. This encodes CASSSGVGYEKLFF.